In its sample, the clone carrying this TCR beta chain was seen a few times. Its antigen is not known. This record belongs to a study of vaccination effects on CD4 cells after COVID-19. This CDR3 contains 19 residues. CDR1 is SGHNT, CDR2 YYREEE, per germline (reference sequence). The V segment lost 0 bases and the J segment 2 bases; nucleotides outside the gene matches: 5. The method was immunoSEQ multiplex PCR; TCRdb's version includes in-frame clones alone and lacks a portion of them. The sample includes tens of thousands of clones, over 60% of them seen just once. Under the ViraFEST assay, PBMC were stimulated with viral peptide pools so that antigen-specific CD4+ T cells expanded. Sequencing was performed afterwards. After around ten days in culture, the CD4+ T cells were isolated. Each person got two doses of an mRNA SARS-CoV-2 vaccine, BNT162b2 or mRNA-1273. Nobody among the vaccine recipients had prior SARS-CoV-2 infection (nucleocapsid antibodies were negative). Cultures had half their medium replaced with IL-2 medium on days 3 and 7.

Study-wide results and limits: Marked clonal contraction was seen late after vaccination (in both infection- and vaccine-induced clones).

Sequencing used CD4+ T cells from PBMCs cultured with SARS-CoV-2 spike peptides, obtained after COVID-19 vaccination. This chain links TRBV5-4 with TRBJ2-2, with 15 bases that match TRBD2. This receptor was obtained from a human donor who received a COVID-19 vaccine. The CDR3 protein is CASSLGGLAGGPNTGELFF. DNA for the CDR3: TGTGCCAGCAGCTTGGGGGGACTAGCGGGAGGACCTAACACCGGGGAGCTGTTTTTT.